This T cell receptor (beta chain) is from a study of CD8 T cells in ankylosing spondylitis. General study results and limits: There was a TCR beta motif, made of 7 to 9 highly homologous variants, that appeared characteristic of ankylosing spondylitis blood. Reported data indicate significant enrichment of disease-linked clones within matched ankylosing spondylitis synovial fluid.

V was shortened by 8 bases and J by 5 bases, with 18 bases between the two germline ends. The CDR3 is 15 amino acids. CDR1 SGHTA and CDR2 FQGTGA come from the germline V gene. This clonotype has just a few counts. The antigen is undetermined. The TCR beta libraries were generated through quantitative 5'-RACE incorporating molecular barcodes. Each CDR3 protein gets one entry after TCRdb re-called the 5' RACE reads with MiXCR. In the table there are fewer than 400,000 distinct CDR3 sequences, 8% of which are singletons. Input material: blood, either unsorted or a sorted T cell fraction (not recorded which). This chain joins TRBV7-3 and TRBJ2-2; a possible D gene is TRBD1 (6 bases). The clonotype was recovered from a male donor with ankylosing spondylitis. CDR3 sequence reads: CASGTTGHSTGELFF. The CDR3 DNA reads as TGTGCCAGCGGTACAACGGGACATTCGACCGGGGAGCTGTTTTTT.